This passage covers 19 T cell receptor beta chains from one sample sequenced in a study of post-analysis software for immune sequencing data. No antigens are known for them. General study points: Relative to controls, patients had about five TRBV segments at higher frequency, with TRBV5-6, TRBV5-1 and TRBV20-1 among these.

Carried by the TCR beta cDNA libraries were unique molecular identifiers. In TCRdb, the PCR reads were re-called with MiXCR into one record per CDR3 protein. The sample contains around 770,000 distinct CDR3 sequences, about half of which appear only once. Sequenced sample: blood. The receptor source for this set is a girl aged 5-17 years with multiple sclerosis.

The V and J genes are TRBV7-3 and TRBJ2-3, with 7 nucleotides matching TRBD2. This CDR3 comprises 16 residues. With V trimmed by 1 base and J by 4 bases, 8 bases remained unmatched. Germline assignment: CDR1 SGHTA and CDR2 FQGTGA. This CDR3 is CASSLIAGERADTQYF. Here the CDR3 DNA reads TGTGCCAGCAGCTTAATTGCGGGAGAGCGTGCAGATACGCAGTATTTT.

This clonotype was found a few times. Relative to the germline gene, one junction end is altered; a read error may explain this. The J gene is TRBJ2-7, the V gene TRBV29-1; D is possibly TRBD2 (6 bases). Germline CDR1 and CDR2: SQVTM and ANQGSEA. The CDR3 is 11 amino acids. CDR3 loop: CSAEVDYKQYF. CDR3 DNA: TGCAGCGCCGAGGTGGACTACAAGCAGTACTTC.

This clonotype was detected a few times. The genes are TRBV7-3 and TRBJ2-1; 12 positions agree with TRBD1. The CDR3 runs 14 residues. From germline, CDR1 is SGHTA and CDR2 FQGTGA. V trimming: 4 bases; J trimming: 9 bases; junction bases outside the gene matches: 4. This CDR3 is CASSYGTGGGEQFF. CDR3 bases: TGTGCCAGCAGCTACGGGACAGGGGGCGGTGAGCAGTTCTTC.

The J gene is TRBJ1-6, the V gene TRBV20-1; a possible D gene is TRBD1 (6 bases). The V gene's germline CDR1 is DFQATT and CDR2 SNEGSKA (reference sequence). Trimming took 2 bases from V and 0 from J, leaving 8 bases between them. The CDR3 consists of 15 residues. CDR3 amino acids: CSARIGGSYNSPLHF. The CDR3 DNA sequence: TGCAGTGCTAGAATAGGGGGCTCCTATAATTCACCCCTCCACTTT.

The rearrangement links TRBV20-1 to TRBJ2-1; 13 nucleotides match TRBD2. With V trimmed by 4 bases and J by 9 bases, 6 bases remained unmatched. Looked up from germline, CDR1 is DFQATT and CDR2 is SNEGSKA (reference sequence). The CDR3 covers 14 residues. The CDR3 sequence: CSATPGLAGSEQFF. The CDR3 nucleotides read TGCAGTGCTACCCCGGGACTAGCGGGAAGTGAGCAGTTCTTC.

V and J are TRBV2 and TRBJ1-1; no definite D call. The CDR3 is 14 residues long. The germline V gene encodes CDR1 SNHLY and CDR2 FYNNEI. Trimming stripped 3 bases from V and 4 bases from J, with 12 bases between. This CDR3 reads CASSEVGRVTEAFF. The CDR3 coding sequence is TGTGCCAGCAGTGAGGTGGGGAGGGTCACTGAAGCTTTCTTT.

The gene calls are TRBV27 and TRBJ2-5, with TRBD1 as a possible D gene (5 bases). Germline loops: CDR1 MNHEY, CDR2 SMNVEV (reference sequence). The V end was cut by 6 bases, the J end by 11 bases, with 19 bases between. The CDR3 is made up of 13 amino acids. CDR3 protein: CASSPGSSTEQYF. CDR3 bases: TGTGCCAGCAGCCCAGGGTCATCCACTGAGCAGTACTTC.

The chain uses TRBV7-9 and TRBJ2-1; tentative D call: TRBD2 (6 bases). Germline V gene sequence: CDR1 SEHNR, CDR2 FQNEAQ (reference sequence). The CDR3 is 12 amino acids. The ends were cut back, 7 bases at V and 7 bases at J, with 11 bases in the middle. Here the CDR3 reads CASTQEGNEQFF. DNA for the CDR3: TGTGCCAGCACCCAGGAGGGGAATGAGCAGTTCTTC.

The sample holds many counts of this clonotype. V gene TRBV12-3 or TRBV12-4 combines with J gene TRBJ2-7; unclear D gene. The CDR3 runs to 15 residues. Trimming cost V 6 bases and J 1 base, with 16 bases left between them. The CDR3 DNA follows: TGTGCCAGCAGCCGTCAGTGGGCTCTTTCCTACGAGCAGTACTTC. Protein: CASSRQWALSYEQYF.

The rearrangement links TRBV4-1 to TRBJ2-5; D assignment may be TRBD1 or TRBD2 (5 bases each). V was cut by 0 bases and J by 11 bases, with 22 bases left in between. Germline CDR1 MGHRA, CDR2 YSYEKL. This CDR3 region has 16 residues. The CDR3 DNA follows: TGCGCCAGCAGCCAAGATCCCGGGACCTCGGGTTTTGAGCAGTACTTC. Protein sequence: CASSQDPGTSGFEQYF.

The chain uses TRBV5-1 and TRBJ1-3; no reliable D call. The CDR3 runs to 13 residues. Trimming stripped 3 bases from V and 8 bases from J, with 12 bases between. Germline loops: CDR1 SGHRS, CDR2 YFSETQ. The CDR3 DNA reads TGCGCCAGCAGCTCCGCTGCCGGCGACACCATATATTTT. Amino acids: CASSSAAGDTIYF.

The J gene is TRBJ2-7, the V gene TRBV20-1; D may correspond to TRBD1 or TRBD2 (5 bases each). V shed 2 bases and J shed 0 bases, with 14 bases lying between them. The length of the CDR3 is 15 residues. Germline CDR1 is DFQATT and CDR2 is SNEGSKA (reference sequence). The chain's CDR3 is CSARSSEGSSYEQYF. CDR3 sequence (DNA): TGCAGTGCTAGATCCTCTGAGGGGTCCTCCTACGAGCAGTACTTC.

CDR3 DNA sequence: TGCGCCAGCAGCCCGGACAGCGTAGCCAAAAACATTCAGTACTTC. Its protein is CASSPDSVAKNIQYF. V gene TRBV4-3 combines with J gene TRBJ2-4; maybe TRBD1 (6 bases). CDR3 length: 15 amino acids. Looked up from germline, CDR1 is LGHNA and CDR2 is YSLEER. Trimming pared 4 bases from V and 0 bases from J, leaving 10 bases between.

The chain couples TRBV29-1 to TRBJ2-1; 7 bases align to TRBD2. After removal of 3 bases from V and 3 bases from J, the junction contained 17 bases not matched to a gene. Germline values: CDR1 SQVTM, CDR2 ANQGSEA. The CDR3 totals 18 residues. The CDR3 nucleotides are TGCAGCGTTGATGGACCGGGACTAATCCCTTCCAACTACAATGAGCAGTTCTTC. It translates to CSVDGPGLIPSNYNEQFF.

The gene calls are TRBV2 and TRBJ2-7; 16 nucleotides agree with TRBD2. Trimming removed 5 bases from V and 3 bases from J; junction bases left unmatched: 7. Germline V lookup: CDR1 SNHLY, CDR2 FYNNEI. The CDR3 runs to 17 residues. Here the CDR3 DNA reads TGTGCCAGCAGTCTCGGGACTAGCGGGAGGGGCCTCTACGAGCAGTACTTC. It translates to CASSLGTSGRGLYEQYF.

This sequence joins TRBV20-1 and TRBJ2-5; the D gene is possibly TRBD1 (6 bases). The DNA matches TRBJ2-7 better at its end, which makes the J call doubtful. The CDR3 runs 13 residues. Germline values: CDR1 DFQATT, CDR2 SNEGSKA (reference sequence). CDR3 residues: CSARDPVQGEQYF. The CDR3 coding sequence is TGCAGTGCTAGAGATCCGGTACAGGGCGAGCAGTACTTC.

This clonotype was found a few times. The chain joins TRBV10-3 to TRBJ2-1; 7 bases match TRBD1. CDR1 is ENHRY and CDR2 is SYGVKD in the germline V gene. This CDR3 contains 17 residues. Losses at the gene ends were 3 bases for V and 7 bases for J; bases not matched to a gene: 15. The CDR3 region has the DNA TGTGCCATCAGTGATCCCACCGACAGGGCAAACGGGAATGAGCAGTTCTTC. Translation gives CAISDPTDRANGNEQFF.

The rearrangement links TRBV6-2 or TRBV6-3 to TRBJ2-2, with 9 bases fitting TRBD1. V dropped 2 bases and J dropped 5; count of bases not matched to a gene: 6. The CDR3 contains 16 residues. Looked up from germline, CDR1 is MNHEY and CDR2 is SVGEGT. CDR3 in amino acids: CASSYLGQGNTGELFF. The CDR3, as DNA: TGTGCCAGCAGTTACCTCGGACAGGGGAATACCGGGGAGCTGTTTTTT.

This clonotype was picked up a small number of times. At one end the junction does not follow the germline gene, possibly because of a read error. This sequence joins TRBV12-3 or TRBV12-4 and TRBJ1-2; 7 nucleotides agree with TRBD1. This CDR3 is built from 14 residues. The CDR3 DNA reads TGTACCAGCAGTGCAGGCGAGGGGGCGGCTGGCTACACCTTC. The encoded protein is CTSSAGEGAAGYTF.